Below are 6 T cell receptor beta chains sequenced from a single sample in a study of tumour-infiltrating T cells in Burkitt lymphoma. The method was immunoSEQ multiplex PCR; TCRdb's version includes in-frame clones alone and lacks a portion of them. Of 7,000 or so clones detected, approximately 17% appear once; the ten largest clones hold under 3.5%. Sequences were obtained from tumor tissue. These receptors were obtained from a human donor with diffuse large B-cell lymphoma.

This clone was counted a few times. The genes are TRBV6-1 and TRBJ2-3; TRBD2 might be the D (7 bases). Germline V lookup: CDR1 MNHNS, CDR2 SASEGT. The ends were cut back, 5 bases at V and 4 bases at J, with 16 bases in the middle. This CDR3 is built from 15 residues. The CDR3 nucleotides are TGTGCCAGCAGTCAGGACGGGGGGCGGGCAGATACGCAGTATTTT. This sequence encodes CASSQDGGRADTQYF.

Only a few counts were recorded for this clone. This chain uses TRBV7-2 with TRBJ2-7; D ambiguous. V lost 4 bases and J 1 base, leaving 11 bases between the germline ends. The germline V gene has CDR1 SGHTA and CDR2 FQGNSA. The CDR3 contains 14 residues. CDR3: CASSSLGTSYEQYF. Here the CDR3 DNA reads TGTGCCAGCAGCTCCCTGGGCACATCCTACGAGCAGTACTTC.

A few counts support this clone. The chain couples TRBV20-1 to TRBJ2-7; tentatively, D is TRBD2 (5 bases). V lost 6 bases and J lost 5, with 11 bases in between. Per germline, CDR1 DFQATT and CDR2 SNEGSKA (reference sequence). This CDR3 contains 11 residues. The DNA for the CDR3 is TGCAGTGCGTGGAGGATGAACGAGCAGTACTTC. Amino acids: CSAWRMNEQYF.

There are a few counts of this clone. DNA for the CDR3: TGTGCCAGCAGATTCCGGGACAGACAGGACAATGAGCAGTTCTTC. Its protein is CASRFRDRQDNEQFF. V gene TRBV6-5 combines with J gene TRBJ2-1; 7 bases agree with TRBD1. The CDR3 loop spans 15 amino acids. Germline V gene sequence: CDR1 MNHEY, CDR2 SVGAGI. Losses at the gene ends were 6 bases for V and 5 bases for J; bases not matched to a gene: 10.

This clone was seen more than once but under ten times. The chain joins TRBV29-1 to TRBJ2-1; D uncertain. Trimming stripped 7 bases from V and 0 bases from J, with 13 bases between. This CDR3 is built from 14 residues. Germline CDR1 is SQVTM and CDR2 is ANQGSEA. The chain's CDR3 is CSGFLLSSYNEQFF. CDR3 DNA sequence: TGCAGCGGGTTTCTTCTGAGCTCCTACAATGAGCAGTTCTTC.

The V call is TRBV7-6, the J call TRBJ2-3; 7 bases fit TRBD1. Germline V lookup: CDR1 SGHVS, CDR2 FNYEAQ. The CDR3 is 14 residues long. The V and J ends lost 3 bases and 6 bases, in that order; junction bases with no gene match: 6. As DNA, the CDR3 is TGTGCCAGCAGCTTCCTAGGACAGGATGATACGCAGTATTTT. Translated: CASSFLGQDDTQYF.